The 8 T cell receptor beta chains reported below all come from one sample, sequenced in a study of blood T cell repertoires in COVID-19. Measured with immunoSEQ multiplex PCR; TCRdb has only the in-frame clones, and not every one. The sample has roughly 250,000 clones, 82% seen once. Sequenced: peripheral blood. These receptors were taken from an elderly woman with active or convalescent COVID-19.

J is TRBJ2-1 and V is TRBV30, with 8 bases matching TRBD2. The length of the CDR3 is 13 residues. The germline V gene encodes CDR1 GTSNPN and CDR2 SVGIG (reference sequence). After removal of 8 bases from V and 4 bases from J, the junction contained 7 bases not matched to a gene. The CDR3 spells CAGIAGTYNEQFF. CDR3 in DNA: TGTGCCGGGATAGCGGGGACGTACAATGAGCAGTTCTTC.

This rearrangement joins TRBV7-9 to TRBJ2-5; D perhaps matches TRBD2 (5 bases). CDR3 size: 14 residues. The V gene lost 3 bases and the J gene lost 5 bases, with 13 bases spanning the gap. The germline V gene has CDR1 SEHNR and CDR2 FQNEAQ (reference sequence). DNA of the CDR3: TGTGCCAGCAGCTTCGAGCTGGGAGTGGAGACCCAGTACTTC. Encoded protein: CASSFELGVETQYF.

This clone was seen a handful of times. The chain uses TRBV5-1 and TRBJ2-1, with D maybe TRBD2 (5 bases). Germline CDR1 SGHRS, CDR2 YFSETQ. The CDR3 is made up of 14 amino acids. V was shortened by 1 base and J by 5 bases, with 10 bases between the two germline ends. The CDR3 loop reads CASSLSWGDNEQFF. In nucleotides, the CDR3 is TGCGCCAGCAGCTTGTCTTGGGGAGACAATGAGCAGTTCTTC.

The chain links TRBV18 to TRBJ1-1; the D gene is possibly TRBD1 (6 bases). Deletions cut 4 bases from V and 4 bases from J, with 16 bases between. CDR1 is KGHSH, CDR2 LQKENI, per germline. The CDR3 runs to 15 residues. The CDR3 loop reads CASSLSGGGLTEAFF. CDR3 DNA sequence: TGTGCCAGCTCACTTAGCGGCGGGGGGCTCACTGAAGCTTTCTTT. Full variable domain (rest looked up from reference TRBV18 and TRBJ1-1): NAGVMQNPRHLVRRRGQEARLRCSPMKGHSHVYWYRQLPEEGLKFMVYLQKENIIDESGMPKERFSAEFPKEGPSILRIQQVVRGDSAAYFCASSLSGGGLTEAFFGQGTRLTVV.

This clone was picked up one time. The CDR3 spells CASSLAEGQGSEQYF. CDR3 in DNA: TGCGCCAGCAGCTTGGCCGAGGGACAGGGATCGGAGCAGTACTTC. This chain uses TRBV5-1 with TRBJ2-7; TRBD1 agrees at 9 bases. This CDR3 contains 15 residues. Germline V CDR1 and CDR2: SGHRS, YFSETQ. With 0 bases clipped from V and 7 bases from J, the junction kept 8 bases outside the gene matches.

V usage is TRBV9 and J usage is TRBJ2-3; D not certain. The CDR3 is made up of 13 amino acids. Germline CDR1 reads SGDLS; CDR2 reads YYNGEE. V dropped 6 bases and J dropped 2 bases, with 10 bases sitting between them. The CDR3 region has the DNA TGTGCCAGCAACGCAGCGATCACAGATACGCAGTATTTT. This codes for CASNAAITDTQYF.

The chain is built from TRBV7-8 and TRBJ2-1; weak D call: TRBD1 (6 bases). The CDR3 covers 15 residues. Germline V gives CDR1 SGHVS, CDR2 FQNEAQ. V gave up 1 base and J gave up 7 bases, with 14 bases separating them. The CDR3 region has the DNA TGTGCCAGCAGCTTAGTTGGGTCAGGGGAAAATGAGCAGTTCTTC. Translated: CASSLVGSGENEQFF. Supplemented by reference TRBV7-8 and TRBJ2-1, the full variable domain reads GAGVSQSPRYKVAKRGQDVALRCDPISGHVSLFWYQQALGQGPEFLTYFQNEAQLDKSGLPSDRFFAERPEGSVSTLKIQRTQQEDSAVYLCASSLVGSGENEQFFGPGTRLTVL.

J is TRBJ2-7 and V is TRBV2; the D gene is possibly TRBD2 (6 bases). The V and J ends lost 3 bases and 4 bases respectively, with 16 bases between them. CDR3 length: 15 amino acids. CDR1 and CDR2 (germline): SNHLY, FYNNEI. The CDR3 coding sequence is TGTGCCAGCAGTGAGAAGGGTCGCGGGGAATACGAGCAGTACTTC. Its protein is CASSEKGRGEYEQYF.